This T cell receptor (beta chain) is drawn from a study of CD8+CD57+ T cells in acquired aplastic anemia. Study summary: Across the sorted CD4+ and CD8+ cells, DNA amounts averaged 3.2 ug.

The CDR3 covers 15 residues. The ends lost 4 bases at V and 7 bases at J; junction bases unmatched: 9. Germline lookup yields CDR1 SGHTA and CDR2 FQGNSA. CDR3 and TCR beta VDJ profiling relied on genomic DNA as the template. One entry per CDR3 protein, called by TCRdb with MiXCR from the reads. The data contain hundreds of thousands of distinct CDR3 sequences, around 68% of them seen just once; the ten biggest clones take up 4%. Ten or more counts support this clonotype. Its antigen is not known. Study results and caveats: Patients and controls turned out to have roughly 31 CD8+ CDR3 sequences in common. CD8+ Simpson's diversity did not differ significantly between patients and controls.

The clonotype comes from a human donor in good health, serving as a control. Sequencing input: sorted CD4+, CD8+, or CD8+CD57+ T cells (not recorded which) from PBMCs. This rearrangement joins TRBV7-2 to TRBJ2-2; 7 positions agree with TRBD2. CDR3 bases: TGTGCCAGCAGCTCTACTTTGACTAGCATCGGGGAGCTGTTTTTT. This translates into CASSSTLTSIGELFF. The whole variable domain, filled in from reference TRBV7-2 and TRBJ2-2, reads GAGVSQSPSNKVTEKGKDVELRCDPISGHTALYWYRQSLGQGLEFLIYFQGNSAPDKSGLPSDRFSAERTGGSVSTLTIQRTQQEDSAVYLCASSSTLTSIGELFFGEGSRLTVL.